This T cell receptor beta chain was captured in a study of shared clonotypes between healthy human individuals. Notes on the study in general: Genetic and exposure-history diversity was limited by the small donor number.

Every donor, a Caucasian adult, lived in Nashville, Tennessee. The CDR3 runs to 14 residues. The V end was cut by 0 bases, the J end by 7 bases, with 12 bases between. CDR1 MGHRA and CDR2 YSYEKL come from the germline V gene. Generated by immunoSEQ multiplex PCR, the TCRdb table keeps only in-frame clones and is missing some. The table has around 510,000 clones, around 80% seen once; the top ten hold 9.5% to 15%. Turning to this clone: The antigen remains unidentified.

The V gene is TRBV4-1, the J gene TRBJ1-2; weak D call: TRBD1 (6 bases). The specimen was PBMCs. The source is a woman aged 40-49 years in good health. Some clones in this sample may be carry-over from other donors' samples. As DNA, the CDR3 is TGCGCCAGCAGCCAAGATAGGGGGGCGGGTGGCTACACCTTC. This codes for CASSQDRGAGGYTF.